A single sample gave rise to the 30 T cell receptor beta chains below, sequenced in a study of graft-versus-host responses after intestinal transplantation. Some clones are missing from TCRdb's copy, which holds only in-frame ones; the method was immunoSEQ multiplex PCR. The sample comprises around 100,000 clones, over 85% of which are singletons, and 1.2% rests with the top ten. Antigens of these TCRs are unknown. Specimen: unstimulated CD8+ T cells sorted from spleen or lymph node cells, collected before intestinal transplant. The receptors originated from a human donor who received an intestinal transplant.

The V call is TRBV7-8, the J call TRBJ2-3, with 8 bases fitting TRBD1. The CDR3 loop spans 16 amino acids. CDR1 SGHVS and CDR2 FQNEAQ come from the germline V gene. V was clipped by 2 bases and J by 2 bases; unmatched bases: 6. The CDR3 DNA sequence: TGTGCCAGCAGCTTAAGACAGGGGACGAACACAGATACGCAGTATTTT. It translates to CASSLRQGTNTDTQYF.

This chain joins TRBV5-6 and TRBJ2-5; 8 nucleotides align to TRBD1. Germline trimming cut 4 bases from V and 7 bases from J; bases unmatched to any gene: 6. Germline V gene lookup returns CDR1 SGHDT and CDR2 YYEEEE. There are 13 residues in the CDR3. This CDR3 is CASSIGQGGTQYF. For the CDR3, the DNA is TGTGCCAGCAGCATCGGACAGGGAGGGACCCAGTACTTC.

This chain links TRBV11-3 with TRBJ2-5, with TRBD2 matching over 14 bases. The CDR3 sequence is 16 residues long. Germline trimming cut 0 bases from V and 3 bases from J; bases unmatched to any gene: 0. The V gene's germline CDR1 is SGHNT and CDR2 YENEEA. The CDR3 nucleotides read TGTGCCAGCAGCTTAGAGGGACTAGCGGGGGAAGAGACCCAGTACTTC. Its protein is CASSLEGLAGEETQYF.

V is TRBV4-2 and J is TRBJ2-1; no clear D gene. Germline V lookup: CDR1 LGHNA, CDR2 YNFKEQ. CDR3 length: 20 residues. The ends were cut back, 0 bases at V and 9 bases at J, with 30 bases in the middle. The CDR3 loop is CASSQDMPPLTHPLGREQFF. The CDR3 nucleotides are TGTGCCAGCAGCCAAGATATGCCCCCCCTGACTCACCCGTTGGGCCGTGAGCAGTTCTTC.

The J gene is TRBJ2-7, the V gene TRBV11-2, with 13 bases aligning to TRBD2. The V gene end was trimmed by 5 bases and the J gene end by 3 bases; junction bases not matched to a gene: 7. The germline gives CDR1 SGHAT, CDR2 FQNNGV. CDR3 length equals 16 residues. CDR3 loop: CASSPQTSGGNYEQYF. As DNA, the CDR3 is TGTGCCAGCAGCCCACAGACTAGCGGGGGGAACTACGAGCAGTACTTC.

The chain is built from TRBV9 and TRBJ2-1; D may be TRBD2 (7 bases). CDR3 length: 17 residues. Trimming shortened V by 0 bases and J by 5 bases, and 18 bases separated the two germline ends. The germline CDR1 and CDR2 sequences are SGDLS and YYNGEE. The CDR3 region is CASSVAVGGPYDNEQFF. The CDR3 DNA reads TGTGCCAGCAGCGTAGCCGTGGGGGGGCCCTACGACAATGAGCAGTTCTTC.

The rearrangement joins TRBV6-1 to TRBJ2-5; no clear D gene. CDR1 and CDR2 from the germline V gene are MNHNS and SASEGT. The CDR3 has 15 residues. With 5 bases removed from V and 3 bases from J, the gap between germline ends came to 16 bases. The CDR3: CASSLHGGVEETQYF. The CDR3 bases are TGTGCCAGCAGTTTACACGGTGGGGTCGAAGAGACCCAGTACTTC.

Points on this clone: The sample carries other DNA sequences with the same CDR3. The V and J genes are TRBV5-1 and TRBJ2-7; 9 bases are a match to TRBD1. Germline CDR1 and CDR2: SGHRS and YFSETQ. V was clipped by 5 bases and J by 2 bases; unmatched bases: 5. This CDR3 contains 14 residues. The DNA for the CDR3 is TGCGCCAGCAGTTCCGGGACAGGGACCTACGAGCAGTACTTC. This encodes CASSSGTGTYEQYF.

This clone was seen only once. V is TRBV5-6 and J is TRBJ2-1, with D perhaps TRBD1 or TRBD2 (5 bases each). Trimming took 4 bases from V and 6 from J, leaving 14 bases between them. This CDR3 contains 14 residues. The V gene's germline CDR1 is SGHDT and CDR2 YYEEEE. The CDR3 DNA follows: TGTGCCAGCAGCCCGGGGCCCAGTAGCAATGAGCAGTTCTTC. Translation: CASSPGPSSNEQFF.

The gene calls are TRBV2 and TRBJ2-3; unclear D gene. Per germline, CDR1 SNHLY and CDR2 FYNNEI. V was shortened by 8 bases and J by 3 bases, with 6 bases between the two germline ends. This CDR3 comprises 11 residues. CDR3 loop: CASVGTDTQYF. The CDR3 nucleotides are TGTGCCAGCGTGGGGACAGATACGCAGTATTTT.

This chain joins TRBV4-1 and TRBJ2-7; D perhaps matches TRBD1 (6 bases). The length of the CDR3 is 15 residues. Germline CDR1 MGHRA, CDR2 YSYEKL. Trimming took 0 bases from V and 4 from J, leaving 13 bases between them. CDR3 bases: TGCGCCAGCAGCCAAGATACCCGACAGGTTTACGAGCAGTACTTC. Amino acid sequence: CASSQDTRQVYEQYF.

The chain uses TRBV7-9 and TRBJ2-1; 10 positions agree with TRBD2. The CDR3 totals 16 residues. The trim removed 2 bases at V and 5 bases at J, leaving 6 bases unmatched. The germline V gene encodes CDR1 SEHNR and CDR2 FQNEAQ (reference sequence). Written as DNA, the CDR3 is TGTGCCAGCAGCTTATGGCGAGCGGGGGGGAACAATGAGCAGTTCTTC. Its translation is CASSLWRAGGNNEQFF.

In this sample, this clone turned up once. The gene calls are TRBV7-9 and TRBJ1-4; TRBD1 agrees at 8 bases. Germline CDR1 reads SEHNR; CDR2 reads FQNEAQ (reference sequence). The CDR3 runs 13 residues. Trimming took 6 bases from V and 5 from J; bases not matched to a gene: 2. As DNA, the CDR3 is TGTGCCAGCAGATGGACAGGGAATGAAAAACTGTTTTTT. Residues: CASRWTGNEKLFF.

The chain carries TRBV9 and TRBJ1-2; no definite D call. CDR1 is SGDLS and CDR2 is YYNGEE in the germline V gene. CDR3 size: 14 residues. With 5 bases removed from V and 2 bases from J, the gap between germline ends came to 13 bases. CDR3 sequence (DNA): TGTGCCAGCAGGGTCCAGACACTGAACTATGGCTACACCTTC. Protein product: CASRVQTLNYGYTF.

This chain connects TRBV5-4 to TRBJ2-3; 10 bases match TRBD2. In germline, CDR1 is SGHNT, CDR2 YYREEE (reference sequence). CDR3 length: 17 residues. The trim removed 5 bases at V and 2 bases at J, leaving 11 bases unmatched. CDR3 in amino acids: CASRPGSGGKYTDTQYF. The CDR3 coding sequence is TGTGCCAGCAGACCGGGTAGCGGGGGGAAATACACAGATACGCAGTATTTT.

The chain combines TRBV4-1 with TRBJ2-1; D is perhaps TRBD1 (6 bases). Trimming cost V 0 bases and J 5 bases, with 11 bases left between them. Per the germline V gene, CDR1 is MGHRA and CDR2 is YSYEKL. The CDR3 runs 15 residues. CDR3 nucleotide sequence: TGCGCCAGCAGCCAAGATGGTCAGGGGAACAATGAGCAGTTCTTC. Its translation is CASSQDGQGNNEQFF.

This chain uses TRBV4-1 with TRBJ2-5; 8 nucleotides agree with TRBD2. CDR3 length equals 16 residues. J gave up 5 bases and V 1 base, and 9 bases lay outside the gene matches. Germline V gives CDR1 MGHRA, CDR2 YSYEKL. CDR3 residues: CASSQAPPGLGETQYF. CDR3 coding DNA: TGCGCCAGCAGCCAAGCGCCTCCGGGACTAGGGGAGACCCAGTACTTC.

The rearrangement joins TRBV6-5 to TRBJ2-1; D is ambiguous. Trimming cost V 2 bases and J 7 bases, with 12 bases left between them. Germline CDR1 reads MNHEY; CDR2 reads SVGAGI. The CDR3 length is 14 residues. The CDR3 loop reads CASSYNAWSNEQFF. CDR3 nucleotides: TGTGCCAGCAGTTACAACGCATGGTCAAATGAGCAGTTCTTC.

The chain couples TRBV7-9 to TRBJ2-7; 9 bases are a match to TRBD1. CDR1 and CDR2 (germline): SEHNR, FQNEAQ (reference sequence). The CDR3 is 12 residues long. Losses at the gene ends were 8 bases for V and 5 bases for J; bases not matched to a gene: 4. Written as DNA, the CDR3 is TGTGCCAGCGGGACAGGGCCCCACGAGCAGTACTTC. As protein: CASGTGPHEQYF.

The V and J genes are TRBV5-6 and TRBJ1-5; D may be TRBD1 (6 bases). Germline V gives CDR1 SGHDT, CDR2 YYEEEE. The CDR3 loop spans 16 amino acids. The ends were cut back, 3 bases at V and 5 bases at J, with 18 bases in the middle. The CDR3 loop reads CASSSGSQGEDQPQHF. For the CDR3, the DNA is TGTGCCAGCAGCTCAGGTTCACAGGGAGAAGATCAGCCCCAGCATTTT.

The CDR3 sequence is CATSGTGSYEQYF. The CDR3 DNA follows: TGTGCCACCTCCGGGACAGGGTCCTACGAGCAGTACTTC. The rearrangement uses TRBV5-4 and TRBJ2-7, with TRBD1 matching 9 bases. Germline V gene sequence: CDR1 SGHNT, CDR2 YYREEE (reference sequence). The V and J ends lost 9 bases and 1 base, in that order; junction bases with no gene match: 5. CDR3 length: 13 residues.

The chain combines TRBV25-1 with TRBJ1-1; D not resolved. The CDR3 sequence is 13 residues long. CDR1 and CDR2 (germline): MGHDK, SYGVNS. V lost 7 bases to trimming and J lost 6 bases, with 15 bases between them. CDR3 protein: CASTPSGIAEAFF. CDR3 DNA sequence: TGTGCCAGCACCCCGAGCGGGATCGCTGAAGCTTTCTTT.

V and J are TRBV7-9 and TRBJ2-2; 8 bases match TRBD1. J gave up 1 base and V 6 bases, and 4 bases lay outside the gene matches. Germline lookup yields CDR1 SEHNR and CDR2 FQNEAQ (reference sequence). This CDR3 spans 15 amino acids. The CDR3: CASSLTGENTGELFF. CDR3 sequence (DNA): TGTGCCAGCAGTTTGACAGGGGAGAACACCGGGGAGCTGTTTTTT.

The rearrangement joins TRBV11-2 to TRBJ1-4; D gene ambiguous. The CDR3 is made up of 14 amino acids. V shed 5 bases and J shed 8 bases, with 15 bases lying between them. Germline-derived CDR1 and CDR2 are SGHAT and FQNNGV. CDR3 sequence: CASSIHTGQEKLFF. In nucleotides, the CDR3 is TGTGCCAGCAGCATTCACACCGGGCAGGAAAAACTGTTTTTT.

The chain uses TRBV5-8 and TRBJ2-1; D might be TRBD2 (6 bases). V was cut by 2 bases and J by 10 bases, with 19 bases left in between. The germline V gene encodes CDR1 SGHTS and CDR2 YDEGEE. The CDR3 consists of 15 residues. CDR3 sequence (DNA): TGTGCCAGCAGCTTTGGGGCTAGCGTTCTCCGGGAGCAGTTCTTC. Its translation is CASSFGASVLREQFF.

The gene calls are TRBV4-2 and TRBJ2-3; TRBD2 aligns across 8 bases. The CDR3 runs to 14 residues. J lost 7 bases, V lost 0 bases, and 3 bases had no gene match. Germline V gene lookup returns CDR1 LGHNA and CDR2 YNFKEQ. CDR3 sequence: CASSQEIAGYTQYF. CDR3 nucleotide sequence: TGTGCCAGCAGCCAAGAGATAGCGGGATATACGCAGTATTTT.

The J gene is TRBJ2-3, the V gene TRBV2; no clear D gene. The germline V and J ends were trimmed by 6 bases and 3 bases, with 7 bases remaining between them. The CDR3 extends over 12 amino acids. Germline V lookup: CDR1 SNHLY, CDR2 FYNNEI. The CDR3, as DNA: TGTGCCAGCAGAGTAGCTACAGATACGCAGTATTTT. It is translated as CASRVATDTQYF.

Concerning this clone itself: An end of the junction does not agree with germline; a read error may underlie this. The J gene is TRBJ1-6, the V gene TRBV13; D is unresolved. The CDR3 is made up of 12 amino acids. The germline V gene encodes CDR1 PRHDT and CDR2 FYEKMQ (reference sequence). The CDR3 sequence: CASSSSNSPLHF. The CDR3 DNA sequence: TGTGCCAGCAGCTCCTCTAATTCACCCCTCCACTTT. Full variable domain (remainder filled in from reference TRBV13 and TRBJ1-6): AAGVIQSPRHLIKEKRETATLKCYPIPRHDTVYWYQQGPGQDPQFLISFYEKMQSDKGSIPDRFSAQQFSDYHSELNMSSLELGDSALYFCASSSSNSPLHFGNGTRLTVT.

This clone came up once. The gene calls are TRBV6-1 and TRBJ1-5; D call uncertain. The CDR3 has 15 residues. The germline CDR1 and CDR2 sequences are MNHNS and SASEGT. Deletions cut 2 bases from V and 0 bases from J, with 8 bases between. DNA for the CDR3: TGTGCCAGCAGTGAAACACATTATAGCAATCAGCCCCAGCATTTT. It specifies CASSETHYSNQPQHF.

V gene TRBV10-1 combines with J gene TRBJ2-7; D is unresolved. In germline, CDR1 is WNHNN, CDR2 SYGVQD (reference sequence). Trimming removed 4 bases from V and 3 bases from J, with 4 bases in between. This CDR3 spans 11 amino acids. The CDR3 protein is CASSGGYEQYF. In DNA form, the CDR3 reads TGCGCCAGCAGTGGCGGCTACGAGCAGTACTTC.